These T cell receptor beta chains were read from a single sample in a study of T cell responses to AZD1222 COVID-19 vaccine. The repertoire was sequenced with immunoSEQ multiplex PCR; TCRdb's copy has only in-frame clones and lacks some. The table lists fewer than 120,000 clones, roughly 92% of them singletons. Sequences were derived from peripheral blood, sampled 28 days after the second AZD1222 dose. Receptors originate from an adult who received the AZD1222 COVID-19 vaccine. Both conserved end residues are part of each CDR3. D genes are given only for firm matches. For some rows the clone size is stated as once, few or many, or as a class when expanded; others skip it.

clone_size	v_call	d_call	j_call	cdr3_aa	cdr3_nt
NA	TRBV5-1	NA	TRBJ1-2	CASSLADSGSRGYTF	TGCGCCAGCAGCTTGGCCGATTCAGGGTCAAGAGGCTACACCTTC
NA	TRBV24-1	NA	TRBJ1-1	CATSDFSWEGSAFF	TGTGCCACCAGTGATTTTAGTTGGGAGGGGTCGGCTTTCTTT
NA	TRBV7-9	NA	TRBJ2-7	CASTTLGNEQYF	TGTGCCAGCACCACTTTGGGGAACGAGCAGTACTTC
once	TRBV29-1	TRBD1	TRBJ2-7	CSVRDSSYEQYF	TGCAGCGTCCGGGACAGCTCCTACGAGCAGTACTTC
NA	TRBV19	NA	TRBJ2-5	CASNPRGAGPQETQYF	TGTGCCAGTAACCCGAGGGGAGCAGGGCCCCAAGAGACCCAGTACTTC
once	TRBV24-1	NA	TRBJ2-2	CATSFTGSDTGELFF	TGTGCCACCAGTTTTACAGGGTCGGACACCGGGGAGCTGTTTTTT
NA	TRBV20-1	NA	TRBJ2-5	CSARGVETQYF	TGCAGTGCTAGGGGGGTCGAGACCCAGTACTTC
NA	TRBV7-2	TRBD1	TRBJ1-2	CASSGRTGGYGYTF	TGTGCCAGCAGCGGGCGGACAGGGGGCTATGGCTACACCTTC
NA	TRBV11-2	NA	TRBJ2-7	CASSRAYEQYF	TGTGCCAGCAGTAGGGCCTACGAGCAGTACTTC
NA	TRBV11-3	NA	TRBJ2-1	CASSLDHGLGGQFF	TGTGCCAGCAGCTTAGATCACGGGCTGGGAGGGCAGTTCTTC
NA	TRBV6-5	NA	TRBJ1-4	CASSYWTNEKLFF	TGTGCCAGCAGTTACTGGACAAATGAAAAACTGTTTTTT
once	TRBV3-1/TRBV3-2	NA	TRBJ2-5	CASGGRSQETQYF	TGTGCCAGTGGGGGCAGATCCCAAGAGACCCAGTACTTC
NA	TRBV24-1	NA	TRBJ2-7	CATSDPSGPHEQYF	TGTGCCACCAGTGATCCCTCCGGGCCCCACGAGCAGTACTTC
NA	TRBV30	TRBD1	TRBJ1-1	CAWSHGDSDMNTEAFF	TGTGCCTGGTCCCACGGGGACAGCGACATGAACACTGAAGCTTTCTTT
NA	TRBV12-3/TRBV12-4	NA	TRBJ2-5	CASSSKGTQYF	TGTGCCAGCAGTTCAAAAGGGACCCAGTACTTC
NA	TRBV18	TRBD1	TRBJ1-5	CASSPLADRGNQPQHF	TGTGCCAGCTCACCACTGGCAGACAGGGGCAATCAGCCCCAGCATTTT
few	TRBV2	TRBD1	TRBJ2-1	CASSEEAGGYEQFF	TGTGCCAGCAGTGAAGAAGCAGGGGGCTATGAGCAGTTCTTC
NA	TRBV12-5	NA	TRBJ2-7	CASGSTGNYEQYF	TGTGCTAGTGGTTCCACAGGGAACTACGAGCAGTACTTC
NA	TRBV29-1	NA	TRBJ1-2	CSVEGRGFGYTF	TGCAGCGTTGAAGGGAGGGGATTTGGCTACACCTTC
NA	TRBV7-3	NA	TRBJ2-2	CASSPGGLQDGELFF	TGTGCCAGCAGCCCTGGGGGGCTACAAGACGGGGAGCTGTTTTTT
NA	TRBV10-3	NA	TRBJ2-3	CAISESRDYTQYF	TGTGCCATCAGTGAGTCGCGGGATTATACGCAGTATTTT
NA	TRBV7-9	NA	TRBJ2-2	CASYTVSNTGELFF	TGTGCCAGTTATACGGTCTCGAACACCGGGGAGCTGTTTTTT
NA	TRBV19	NA	TRBJ1-3	CASSMGRGFSGNTIYF	TGTGCCAGTAGTATGGGAAGGGGATTCTCTGGAAACACCATATATTTT
NA	TRBV18	TRBD2	TRBJ2-7	CASSPSRRGAISGQYF	TGTGCCAGCTCACCAAGTCGGCGGGGGGCTATTAGCGGGCAGTACTTC
once	TRBV20-1	NA	TRBJ2-5	CSAMEQETQYF	TGCAGTGCTATGGAACAAGAGACCCAGTACTTC
NA	TRBV7-9	NA	TRBJ1-6	CASSLVGNSPLHF	TGTGCCAGCAGCTTAGTCGGGAATTCACCCCTCCACTTT
NA	TRBV5-4	TRBD1	TRBJ2-2	CASSHLPGTGFGELFF	TGTGCCAGCAGCCACCTTCCCGGGACAGGGTTTGGGGAGCTGTTTTTT
once	TRBV28	TRBD1	TRBJ1-5	CASSWGQDSNQPQHF	TGTGCCAGCAGTTGGGGACAGGATAGCAATCAGCCCCAGCATTTT
NA	TRBV6-5	NA	TRBJ1-2	CASSSWSGGGYTF	TGTGCCAGCAGTTCTTGGTCGGGCGGTGGCTACACCTTC
NA	TRBV6-5	NA	TRBJ2-1	CASMRGMNEQFF	TGTGCCAGCATGAGGGGTATGAATGAGCAGTTCTTC
NA	TRBV11-2	NA	TRBJ2-7	CASRSNQGGFYEQYF	TGTGCCAGCAGGTCAAATCAAGGGGGGTTTTACGAGCAGTACTTC
NA	TRBV18	NA	TRBJ1-6	CASSYGTPDNSPLHF	TGTGCCAGCTCATACGGGACACCCGACAATTCACCCCTCCACTTT
NA	TRBV5-4	NA	TRBJ2-7	CASSRRGSSYEQYF	TGTGCCAGCAGCCGCAGGGGTAGCTCCTACGAGCAGTACTTC
NA	TRBV28	NA	TRBJ2-7	CASRGTGMNLYEQYF	TGTGCCAGCAGGGGTACAGGGATGAACCTCTACGAGCAGTACTTC
once	TRBV19	TRBD1	TRBJ2-6	CASSIFITGGLSGANVLTF	TGTGCCAGTAGTATTTTCATAACAGGGGGGCTCTCTGGGGCCAACGTCCTGACTTTC
few	TRBV5-4	NA	TRBJ2-7	CASSLEAGAYEQYF	TGTGCCAGCAGCTTGGAGGCAGGGGCCTACGAGCAGTACTTC
NA	TRBV27	NA	TRBJ1-6	CASSSKVPFGNSPLHF	TGTGCCAGCAGTTCGAAAGTTCCCTTTGGGAATTCACCCCTCCACTTT
NA	TRBV18	NA	TRBJ1-1	CASSPPRAEAFF	TGTGCCAGCTCACCCCCGCGAGCTGAAGCTTTCTTT
NA	TRBV29-1	TRBD1	TRBJ2-7	CSVEDPGQVSYEQYF	TGCAGCGTTGAAGATCCCGGACAGGTGAGCTACGAGCAGTACTTC
NA	TRBV7-2	NA	TRBJ2-5	CASSLLARAIQETQYF	TGTGCCAGCAGCTTGTTAGCCAGGGCTATCCAAGAGACCCAGTACTTC
NA	TRBV5-1	NA	TRBJ2-2	CASSLRSGANTGELFF	TGCGCCAGCAGCTTGCGTAGCGGAGCGAACACCGGGGAGCTGTTTTTT
NA	TRBV20-1	NA	TRBJ2-1	CSASTGIADSYNEQFF	TGCAGTGCTAGTACCGGTATAGCGGACTCCTACAATGAGCAGTTCTTC
NA	TRBV5-4	NA	TRBJ2-7	CASSLAGLHYEQYF	TGTGCCAGCAGCTTGGCTGGACTGCACTACGAGCAGTACTTC
once	TRBV5-1	NA	TRBJ2-7	CASSPDPGPSYEQYF	TGCGCCAGCAGCCCGGACCCCGGGCCCTCCTACGAGCAGTACTTC
NA	TRBV12-3/TRBV12-4	NA	TRBJ1-5	CASSLDRNQPQHF	TGTGCCAGCAGTTTGGACAGAAATCAGCCCCAGCATTTT
NA	TRBV7-2	NA	TRBJ2-7	CASSPRAGLSSYEQYF	TGTGCCAGCAGCCCCAGGGCCGGCCTAAGCTCCTACGAGCAGTACTTC
NA	TRBV6-2/TRBV6-3	NA	TRBJ1-1	CASSYYMEGNTEAFF	TGTGCCAGCAGTTACTACATGGAGGGGAACACTGAAGCTTTCTTT
NA	TRBV18	NA	TRBJ1-4	CASSPDHEREKLFF	TGTGCCAGCTCGCCGGACCACGAGAGGGAAAAACTGTTTTTT
NA	TRBV10-3	NA	TRBJ2-1	CAISEYPQGYNEQFF	TGTGCCATCAGTGAATACCCTCAGGGTTACAATGAGCAGTTCTTC
NA	TRBV3-1/TRBV3-2	TRBD2	TRBJ2-5	CASRRGLETQYF	TGTGCCAGCAGGCGGGGGTTGGAGACCCAGTACTTC
NA	TRBV11-2	NA	TRBJ2-2	CASSFPPGLPGELFF	TGTGCCAGCAGCTTCCCCCCAGGGTTACCCGGGGAGCTGTTTTTT
NA	TRBV5-1	TRBD1	TRBJ2-7	CASSPRDRGQINYEQYF	TGCGCCAGCAGCCCCAGGGACAGGGGGCAAATAAACTACGAGCAGTACTTC
NA	TRBV7-9	TRBD1	TRBJ2-4	CASSLFRRGPDIAKNIQYF	TGTGCCAGCAGCTTATTCAGAAGGGGGCCTGATATAGCCAAAAACATTCAGTACTTC